The clone carrying this TCR beta chain was observed a single time. The sample originates from a study of blood T cell repertoires in COVID-19. Study context: The origin of the acute and convalescent COVID-19 samples was the United States, Italy and Spain. The analysed material was cDNA or gDNA that came from T cells, B-cell-depleted T cells, or PBMCs.

In the authors' workflow: Estimation of nucleated cell counts relied on the amplification of reference gene primers. This table comes from immunoSEQ multiplex PCR, and its TCRdb copy is limited to in-frame clones, with some not included. V and J calls and clone size are as listed in that table; D and trimming were resolved from the DNA. The sample shows some 120,000 clones, approximately 90% of them seen only once. The junction had 8 bases not matched to a gene; V was cut back by 6 bases and J by 8 bases. The CDR3 is 13 residues long. The receptor was derived from a human donor with active COVID-19. The donor label of this sample is uncertain. The rearrangement links TRBV12-3 or TRBV12-4 to TRBJ1-2; 8 nucleotides align to TRBD1. The sample was peripheral blood. This CDR3 is CASRGRTGTGYTF. CDR3 DNA sequence: TGTGCCAGCAGGGGGCGGACAGGGACGGGCTACACCTTC.